The entry that follows covers one T cell receptor beta chain sequence. The data are from a study of control samples from healthy donors and cancer patients. Generated by immunoSEQ multiplex PCR, the TCRdb table keeps only in-frame clones and is missing some. The sample carries about 170,000 clones, 80% to 90% recorded once. The CDR3 has 13 residues. The V and J ends lost 1 base and 5 bases, in that order; junction bases with no gene match: 3. Looked up from germline, CDR1 is GTSNPN and CDR2 is SVGIG (reference sequence). This sequence originates from a woman aged 25-40 years in good health. The rearrangement uses TRBV30 and TRBJ2-5; TRBD1 matches 8 bases. Specimen: blood. In nucleotides, the CDR3 is TGTGCCTGGAGTGAGGACAGGGTGGAGACCCAGTACTTC. It specifies CAWSEDRVETQYF.